The rows below give T cell receptor beta chains drawn from one sample of a study of beta chain features in type 1 diabetes. Libraries were prepared by immunoSEQ multiplex PCR; TCRdb keeps only in-frame clonotypes and omits some of them. The sample comprises under 450,000 clones, approximately 13% of which are singletons, and 0.03% to 0.04% rests with the top ten. Sequencing was done on a sample of naive CD4+ T cells from blood. The source is a man in his thirties or forties in good health. Both conserved end residues are part of each CDR3. A D gene is named only where the DNA matches it firmly. For some rows the clone size is stated as once, few or many, or as a class when expanded; others skip it.

>TRBD2|few|TRBJ2-1|TRBV6-5
TGTGCCAGCAGGAGAACGGGAGGGTCCTACAATGAGCAGTTCTTC
CASRRTGGSYNEQFF
>NA|NA|TRBJ2-1|TRBV7-9
TGTGCCAGCAGCTTGATACTAAGCAATGAGCAGTTCTTC
CASSLILSNEQFF
>NA|few|TRBJ1-6|TRBV30
TGTGCCTGGTCCCCAGGGAATTCACCCCTCCACTTT
CAWSPGNSPLHF
>TRBD2|NA|TRBJ2-1|TRBV6-1
TGTGCCAGCAGTGAAGCGAGCCTAGCGGGGTACCAGTTCTTC
CASSEASLAGYQFF
>NA|few|TRBJ2-1|TRBV21-1
TGTGCCAGCCGCCGGACTAGCGGGGAAACCTACAATGAGCAGTTCTTC
CASRRTSGETYNEQFF
>NA|few|TRBJ1-1|TRBV6-6
TGTGCCAGCAGTTACGGGGGGCCCTCGGGTCACACTGAAGCTTTCTTT
CASSYGGPSGHTEAFF
>NA|few|TRBJ2-1|TRBV6-6
TGTGCCAGCAGTTACTCACCCTACAATGAGCAGTTCTTC
CASSYSPYNEQFF
>NA|NA|TRBJ2-1|TRBV30
TGTGCCTGGAAGGGGGACTCCTACAATGAGCAGTTCTTC
CAWKGDSYNEQFF
>NA|few|TRBJ2-1|TRBV9
TGTGCCAGCAGCGTAGGTCCAAACAGCAATGAGCAGTTCTTC
CASSVGPNSNEQFF
>TRBD2|NA|TRBJ2-2|TRBV29-1
TGCAGCGTTGACGGCGGGAGATCCGCCGGGGAGCTGTTTTTT
CSVDGGRSAGELFF
>TRBD2|NA|TRBJ2-5|TRBV9
TGTGCCAGCATTTTAGGGACTAGCGGGGTGGACCAAGAGACCCAGTACTTC
CASILGTSGVDQETQYF
>TRBD1|few|TRBJ2-1|TRBV5-4
TGTGCCAGCAGCTTCGGGACAGTCTACAATGAGCAGTTCTTC
CASSFGTVYNEQFF
>NA|few|TRBJ2-7|TRBV7-8
TGTGCCAGCAGCCACCTCTCCGAGCAGTACTTC
CASSHLSEQYF
>NA|NA|TRBJ2-1|TRBV4-2
TGTGCCAGCAGCCAAAGACAAGGCCCGCGGGATGAGCAGTTCTTC
CASSQRQGPRDEQFF
>TRBD2|few|TRBJ2-1|TRBV9
TGTGCCAGCAGCGTAGCGTCGCGGACTAGCTCCTACAATGAGCAGTTCTTC
CASSVASRTSSYNEQFF
>TRBD2|few|TRBJ2-3|TRBV7-2
TGTGCCAGCAGCTTAGCGACTAGCGGGGGCCTTAGCACAGATACGCAGTATTTT
CASSLATSGGLSTDTQYF
>NA|few|TRBJ2-5|TRBV4-1
TGCGCCAGCAGCCAAGATCCCGCTAGCCTCCAAGAGACCCAGTACTTC
CASSQDPASLQETQYF
>TRBD1|few|TRBJ1-2|TRBV5-1
TGCGCCAGCAGCCAGATGGACAGGGCCCATTATGGCTACACCTTC
CASSQMDRAHYGYTF
>NA|few|TRBJ2-5|TRBV7-8
TGTGCCAGCAGCTTAGAACGGAGAAAGGGGACCCAGTACTTC
CASSLERRKGTQYF
>NA|NA|TRBJ2-5|TRBV9
TGTGCCAGCAGCACCCGCCTCATCGGGGAGACCCAGTACTTC
CASSTRLIGETQYF
>NA|NA|TRBJ1-1|TRBV10-3
TGTGCCATCCGGGGAGGAAACACTGAAGCTTTCTTT
CAIRGGNTEAFF
>TRBD1|few|TRBJ2-3|TRBV9
TGTGCCAGCAGCGAGGGACAGACCACAGATACGCAGTATTTT
CASSEGQTTDTQYF
>NA|NA|TRBJ2-7|TRBV9
TGTGCCAGCACCATTGGACAAGCTGGAAACGAGCAGTACTTC
CASTIGQAGNEQYF
>NA|few|TRBJ2-3|TRBV4-1
TGCGCCAGCAGCCAAGGGAACACCGATACGCAGTATTTT
CASSQGNTDTQYF
>TRBD2|NA|TRBJ2-5|TRBV7-9
TGTGCCAGCAGCCGAGCGGGAGCTGGGGAGACCCAGTACTTC
CASSRAGAGETQYF
>NA|few|TRBJ2-5|TRBV18
TGTGCCAGCTCACCAGAGTTCGAGACCCAGTACTTC
CASSPEFETQYF
>NA|few|TRBJ1-2|TRBV29-1
TGCAGCGTTGAATACAGGGACTATGGCTACACCTTC
CSVEYRDYGYTF
>TRBD2|few|TRBJ2-1|TRBV19
TGTGCCAGCGATTCGGGACTAGGGCTTAACAATGAGCAGTTCTTC
CASDSGLGLNNEQFF
>TRBD2|few|TRBJ2-3|TRBV4-3
TGCGCCAGCAGCCAAGATCGGACTAGCGGGAGGGCGGATACGCAGTATTTT
CASSQDRTSGRADTQYF
>TRBD1|NA|TRBJ2-7|TRBV10-3
TGTGCCATCAGTGAGTCTGGACAGGGAGCGGACTACGAGCAGTACTTC
CAISESGQGADYEQYF
>TRBD2|few|TRBJ2-1|TRBV5-4
TGTGCCAGCAGCTTGGCCGGTGCGGGAGCCAGCAATGAGCAGTTCTTC
CASSLAGAGASNEQFF
>NA|few|TRBJ1-2|TRBV18
TGTGCCAGCTCCCTCTCTACCGGGACGCAGGGTAACTATGGCTACACCTTC
CASSLSTGTQGNYGYTF
>NA|few|TRBJ1-1|TRBV29-1
TGCAGCGTTGGGCAGGGGAGGCTTTCGGGGAACACTGAAGCTTTCTTT
CSVGQGRLSGNTEAFF
>TRBD2|NA|TRBJ2-5|TRBV29-1
TGCAGCGTGGTTGGGACTAGCGGGGACCGCTGGGAGACCCAGTACTTC
CSVVGTSGDRWETQYF
>NA|few|TRBJ1-3|TRBV23-1
TGCGCCAGCAGTCCCCCCGGTGCGGCCCGGAGGGGAAACACCATATATTTT
CASSPPGAARRGNTIYF
>NA|NA|TRBJ2-1|TRBV9
TGTGCCAGCAGCCCACACGGCGGTAGCTCCTACAATGAGCAGTTCTTC
CASSPHGGSSYNEQFF
>NA|few|TRBJ1-4|TRBV29-1
TGCAGCGTTGAGAACGGAGTCAGTCCTGAAAAACTGTTTTTT
CSVENGVSPEKLFF
>NA|few|TRBJ2-5|TRBV7-2
TGTGCCAGCAGCCCCCGAGGGGGAGTTGAGACCCAGTACTTC
CASSPRGGVETQYF
>NA|few|TRBJ2-3|TRBV7-2
TGTGCCAGCAGCTCCGAGCCCTTGGGGGCAGATACGCAGTATTTT
CASSSEPLGADTQYF
>NA|NA|TRBJ2-1|TRBV4-3
TGCGCCAGCAGCCAGGGGTCCTACAATGAGCAGTTCTTC
CASSQGSYNEQFF
>TRBD2|few|TRBJ2-6|TRBV2
TGTGCCAGCAGTCCGGGACGGATGACTAGCGCGGGGTCTGGGGCCAACGTCCTGACTTTC
CASSPGRMTSAGSGANVLTF
>NA|NA|TRBJ2-7|TRBV4-3
TGCGCCAGCAGCCAAGAAGAGCCCGGAAGAGGGTTTTACGAGCAGTACTTC
CASSQEEPGRGFYEQYF
>TRBD2|NA|TRBJ2-5|TRBV30
TGTGCCTGGAGTGTCGGGCTAGCGGGAGTGGGGGAGACCCAGTACTTC
CAWSVGLAGVGETQYF
>TRBD1|NA|TRBJ2-5|TRBV7-9
TGTGCCAGCAGTATAATTGGGACAGGGGTACAAGAGACCCAGTACTTC
CASSIIGTGVQETQYF
>TRBD1|few|TRBJ1-2|TRBV30
TGTGCCTGGAGTCAACGACAGGGATCCTACACCTTC
CAWSQRQGSYTF
>NA|NA|TRBJ2-1|TRBV9
TGTGCCAGCAGCCCCGGGGTGGGGACCCGGTACAATGAGCAGTTCTTC
CASSPGVGTRYNEQFF
>NA|NA|TRBJ1-5|TRBV18
TGTGCCAGCTCGGTCCGTTATGAGCCCCAGCATTTT
CASSVRYEPQHF
>TRBD1|NA|TRBJ1-2|TRBV28
TGTGCCAGCAGGACCGGGACAGCATATGGCTACACCTTC
CASRTGTAYGYTF
>TRBD1|few|TRBJ2-1|TRBV5-1
TGCGCCAGCAGCCCTCGGGACAGGGCTGGCAATGAGCAGTTCTTC
CASSPRDRAGNEQFF